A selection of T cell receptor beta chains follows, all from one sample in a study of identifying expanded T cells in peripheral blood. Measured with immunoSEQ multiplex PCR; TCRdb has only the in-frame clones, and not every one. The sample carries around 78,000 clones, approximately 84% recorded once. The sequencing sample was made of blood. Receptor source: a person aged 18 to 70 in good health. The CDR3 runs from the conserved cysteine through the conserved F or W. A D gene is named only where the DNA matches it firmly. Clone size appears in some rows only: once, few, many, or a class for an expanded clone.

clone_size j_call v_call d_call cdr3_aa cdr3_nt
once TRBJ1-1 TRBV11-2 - CASSRSLGSEAFF TGTGCCAGCAGCCGAAGTCTTGGGTCTGAAGCTTTCTTT
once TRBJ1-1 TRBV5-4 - CASSPPMGRGMTEAFF TGTGCCAGCAGCCCTCCGATGGGGCGCGGTATGACTGAAGCTTTCTTT
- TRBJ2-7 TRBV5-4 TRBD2 CASSSYPPTSGRATYEQYF TGTGCCAGCAGCTCCTACCCTCCGACTAGCGGGAGGGCCACCTACGAGCAGTACTTC
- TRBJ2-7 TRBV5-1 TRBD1 CASSLTRQGQLFYEQYF TGCGCCAGCAGCTTGACCCGACAGGGTCAGCTTTTCTACGAGCAGTACTTC
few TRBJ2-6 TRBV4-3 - CASSQEDYPSGANVLTF TGCGCCAGCAGCCAAGAGGACTACCCCTCTGGGGCCAACGTCCTGACTTTC
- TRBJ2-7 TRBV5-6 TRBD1 CASSIQGAVYEQYF TGTGCCAGCAGCATCCAGGGGGCCGTCTACGAGCAGTACTTC
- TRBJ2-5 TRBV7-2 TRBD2 CASSAGLAGGQETQYF TGTGCCAGCAGCGCCGGACTAGCGGGAGGGCAAGAGACCCAGTACTTC
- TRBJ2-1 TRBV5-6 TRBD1 CASSFGRTGEFF TGTGCCAGCAGCTTTGGTCGGACAGGGGAGTTCTTC
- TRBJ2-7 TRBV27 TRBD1 CASSLIRDRYYEQYF TGTGCCAGCAGTCTCATCCGGGACAGGTATTACGAGCAGTACTTC
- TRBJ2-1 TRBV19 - CASSTQYNEQFF TGTGCCAGTAGTACCCAGTACAATGAGCAGTTCTTC
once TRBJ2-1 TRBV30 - CAWSVHLGQFF TGTGCCTGGAGTGTACATTTAGGGCAGTTCTTC
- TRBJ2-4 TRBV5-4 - CASRGLAKNIQYF TGTGCCAGCAGAGGACTAGCCAAAAACATTCAGTACTTC
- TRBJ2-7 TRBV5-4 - CASSLLVGPYEQYF TGTGCCAGCAGCTTGCTCGTGGGGCCTTACGAGCAGTACTTC
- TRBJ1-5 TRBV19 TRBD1 CASSFGEGTGKIAPQHF TGTGCCAGTAGTTTTGGGGAGGGGACAGGGAAAATAGCGCCCCAGCATTTT
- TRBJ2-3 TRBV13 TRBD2 CASSLGSGSSDTQYF TGTGCCAGCAGCTTAGGCAGCGGGAGCTCAGATACGCAGTATTTT
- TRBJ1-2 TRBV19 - CASSIAAGIDYGYTF TGTGCCAGTAGTATAGCGGCAGGGATCGACTATGGCTACACCTTC
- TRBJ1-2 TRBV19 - CASTTQGYGYTF TGTGCCAGTACCACCCAGGGATATGGCTACACCTTC
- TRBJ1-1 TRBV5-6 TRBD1 CASSPIRTGDSEAFF TGTGCCAGCAGCCCAATCCGGACAGGAGATTCTGAAGCTTTCTTT
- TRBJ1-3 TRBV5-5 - CASSFRQASVSGNTIYF TGTGCCAGCAGCTTCAGACAGGCCTCCGTCTCTGGAAACACCATATATTTT
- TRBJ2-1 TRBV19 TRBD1 CASSTDRDNEQFF TGTGCCAGTAGTACGGACAGGGATAATGAGCAGTTCTTC
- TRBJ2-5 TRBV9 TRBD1 CASSFGTEETQYF TGTGCCAGCAGCTTTGGGACAGAGGAGACCCAGTACTTC
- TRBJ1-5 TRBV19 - CASSIPYEGHNSNQPQHF TGTGCCAGTAGTATCCCCTACGAGGGCCACAATAGCAATCAGCCCCAGCATTTT
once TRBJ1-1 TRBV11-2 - CASSLYPTEAFF TGTGCCAGCAGCTTATATCCCACTGAAGCTTTCTTT
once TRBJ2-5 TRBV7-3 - CASSAGQPGQETQYF TGTGCCAGCAGCGCCGGACAGCCCGGGCAAGAGACCCAGTACTTC
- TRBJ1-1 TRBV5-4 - CASRSGHGRNTEAFF TGTGCCAGCAGGTCGGGGCATGGGCGGAACACTGAAGCTTTCTTT
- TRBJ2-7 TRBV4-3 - CASSQGRDYEQYF TGCGCCAGCAGCCAAGGGCGAGACTACGAGCAGTACTTC
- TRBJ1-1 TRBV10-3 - CAISPGSAANTEAFF TGTGCCATCAGTCCGGGATCCGCGGCGAACACTGAAGCTTTCTTT
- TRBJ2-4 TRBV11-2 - CASLHPAKNIQYF TGTGCCAGCCTCCACCCAGCCAAAAACATTCAGTACTTC
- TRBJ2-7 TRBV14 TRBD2 CASSPLGLAGAYEQYF TGTGCCAGCAGCCCTTTAGGACTAGCGGGAGCCTACGAGCAGTACTTC
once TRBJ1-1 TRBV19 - CASGEGRGTEAFF TGTGCCAGTGGGGAGGGAAGGGGGACTGAAGCTTTCTTT
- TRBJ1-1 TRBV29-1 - CSVELLNLDTEAFF TGCAGCGTTGAACTCCTAAACCTGGACACTGAAGCTTTCTTT
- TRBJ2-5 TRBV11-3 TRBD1 CASSATGGQETQYF TGTGCCAGCAGCGCGACAGGGGGCCAAGAGACCCAGTACTTC
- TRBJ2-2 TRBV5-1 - CASSFRDTSTGELFF TGCGCCAGCAGCTTCCGGGACACTTCCACCGGGGAGCTGTTTTTT
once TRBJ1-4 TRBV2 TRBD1 CASSKGQGAPATNEKLFF TGTGCCAGCAGCAAAGGACAGGGGGCCCCCGCAACTAATGAAAAACTGTTTTTT
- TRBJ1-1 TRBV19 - CASSIGGLNTEAFF TGTGCCAGTAGTATTGGGGGATTGAACACTGAAGCTTTCTTT
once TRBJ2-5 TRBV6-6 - CASSHRDNQETQYF TGTGCCAGCAGTCACCGGGACAACCAAGAGACCCAGTACTTC
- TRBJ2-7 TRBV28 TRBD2 CASTDFTSGSVYEQYF TGTGCCAGCACCGATTTTACTAGCGGGAGTGTCTACGAGCAGTACTTC
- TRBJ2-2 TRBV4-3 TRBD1 CASSRKKGQGDTGELFF TGCGCCAGCAGCCGCAAAAAGGGACAGGGGGACACCGGGGAGCTGTTTTTT
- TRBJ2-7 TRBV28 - CASIPGASESSYEQYF TGTGCCAGCATCCCCGGGGCATCCGAGAGCTCCTACGAGCAGTACTTC
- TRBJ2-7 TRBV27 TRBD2 CASSPAGTSGYEQYF TGTGCCAGCTCACCTGCCGGGACTAGCGGGTACGAGCAGTACTTC
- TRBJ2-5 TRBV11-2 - CASSLYSEKETQYF TGTGCCAGCAGCTTATACTCTGAGAAAGAGACCCAGTACTTC
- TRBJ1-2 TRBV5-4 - CASSLVGEVGYTF TGTGCCAGCAGCTTGGTAGGGGAGGTTGGCTACACCTTC
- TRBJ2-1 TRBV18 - CASSPLDNEQFF TGTGCCAGCTCACCACTCGACAATGAGCAGTTCTTC
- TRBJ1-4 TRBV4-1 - CASSQDKGSDEKLFF TGCGCCAGCAGCCAAGATAAGGGATCTGATGAAAAACTGTTTTTT
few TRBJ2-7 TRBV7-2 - CASSPGGTATEQYF TGTGCCAGCAGCCCCGGGGGCACAGCAACCGAGCAGTACTTC
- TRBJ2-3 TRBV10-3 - CAIEAGRGDTQYF TGTGCCATAGAGGCAGGGCGGGGAGATACGCAGTATTTT
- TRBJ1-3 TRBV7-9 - CASSLARGAHSGNTIYF TGTGCCAGCAGCTTAGCGCGGGGTGCCCACTCTGGAAACACCATATATTTT
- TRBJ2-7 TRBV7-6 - CASSPGGFNEQYF TGTGCCAGCAGCCCCGGAGGATTCAACGAGCAGTACTTC